Below, one T cell receptor (beta chain) is given with its context. The antigen is unknown. This record comes from a study of cytomegalovirus exposure and HLA in healthy donors. Study outcomes and limitations: The investigators catalogued 180 or so TCR beta chains as cytomegalovirus-associated.

Primers included in the PCR were 60 Vbeta and 13 Jbeta primers. Profiled with immunoSEQ multiplex PCR; TCRdb holds only in-frame clones, not every one. Counted here are over 100,000 clones, about 80% occurring once; the ten biggest clones make up approximately 1.7%. Germline V gene data show CDR1 as MDHEN and CDR2 as SYDVKM. The V end was cut by 7 bases, the J end by 2 bases, with 17 bases between. The CDR3 length is 15 residues. The sequenced sample was PBMCs. This receptor was taken from a woman aged 40 to 55 in good health and CMV-seronegative. The chain is built from TRBV28 and TRBJ1-2, with TRBD1 as a possible D gene (5 bases). This chain's CDR3 is CASIPNGGLNYGYTF. Written as DNA, the CDR3 is TGTGCCAGCATCCCAAACGGGGGTCTGAACTATGGCTACACCTTC.